The rows below give T cell receptor beta chains drawn from one sample of a study of control samples from healthy donors and cancer patients. Repertoires were generated with immunoSEQ multiplex PCR, while TCRdb's copy carries only in-frame clones and drops some. The sample yields 120,000 to 150,000 clones, more than 85% seen once. Input material: blood. The receptors were sampled from a man aged 30-40 years in good health. CDR3s include the opening cysteine and the closing phenylalanine or tryptophan. Each record gives: V gene, J gene, D gene, clone size, CDR3 protein, CDR3 DNA. D genes are given only for firm matches. Rows may omit the clone size; those that give it use once, few, many or a size class.

V gene: TRBV28
J gene: TRBJ2-4
D gene: -
clone size: -
CDR3 protein: CASRGVSRANIQYF
CDR3 DNA: TGTGCCAGCAGGGGTGTGTCCAGGGCCAACATTCAGTACTTC

V gene: TRBV2
J gene: TRBJ2-7
D gene: TRBD1
clone size: -
CDR3 protein: CASKGQGFEQYF
CDR3 DNA: TGTGCCAGCAAAGGACAGGGCTTCGAGCAGTACTTC

V gene: TRBV11-1
J gene: TRBJ2-3
D gene: -
clone size: -
CDR3 protein: CASSFFASGSDTQYF
CDR3 DNA: TGTGCCAGCAGTTTTTTCGCTAGTGGATCAGATACGCAGTATTTT

V gene: TRBV3-1/TRBV3-2
J gene: TRBJ1-2
D gene: -
clone size: -
CDR3 protein: CASSQDGKGGYTF
CDR3 DNA: TGTGCCAGCAGCCAGGATGGGAAGGGAGGCTACACCTTC

V gene: TRBV9
J gene: TRBJ2-3
D gene: -
clone size: -
CDR3 protein: CASSAEYF
CDR3 DNA: TGTGCCAGCAGCGCGGAGTATTTT

V gene: TRBV6-6
J gene: TRBJ1-6
D gene: TRBD1
clone size: few
CDR3 protein: CASSPDRAKTGLPYSPLHF
CDR3 DNA: TGTGCCAGCAGTCCTGACAGGGCGAAAACTGGTCTCCCATATTCACCCCTCCACTTT

V gene: TRBV9
J gene: TRBJ2-3
D gene: TRBD2
clone size: once
CDR3 protein: CASSVAASGTDTQYF
CDR3 DNA: TGTGCCAGCAGCGTAGCGGCTAGCGGTACAGATACGCAGTATTTT

V gene: TRBV6-5
J gene: TRBJ1-2
D gene: TRBD1
clone size: -
CDR3 protein: CASRPTGGSYGYTF
CDR3 DNA: TGTGCCAGCAGACCCACAGGGGGCAGCTATGGCTACACCTTC

V gene: TRBV11-2
J gene: TRBJ2-3
D gene: TRBD2
clone size: -
CDR3 protein: CASSPAGGRFDTQYF
CDR3 DNA: TGTGCCAGCAGCCCAGCGGGGGGCCGGTTCGATACGCAGTATTTT

V gene: TRBV29-1
J gene: TRBJ2-1
D gene: -
clone size: -
CDR3 protein: CSVEDQEQPSYNEQFF
CDR3 DNA: TGCAGCGTTGAAGATCAGGAGCAACCGTCCTACAATGAGCAGTTCTTC

V gene: TRBV12-3/TRBV12-4
J gene: TRBJ2-7
D gene: TRBD2
clone size: -
CDR3 protein: CASGSGVDYEQYF
CDR3 DNA: TGTGCCAGCGGTAGCGGGGTCGACTACGAGCAGTACTTC

V gene: TRBV29-1
J gene: TRBJ2-2
D gene: TRBD1
clone size: -
CDR3 protein: CSAGTGGTGELFF
CDR3 DNA: TGCAGCGCTGGGACAGGCGGGACCGGGGAGCTGTTTTTT

V gene: TRBV19
J gene: TRBJ2-6
D gene: TRBD1
clone size: -
CDR3 protein: CASSPRDRVAGANVLTF
CDR3 DNA: TGTGCCAGTAGCCCCCGGGACAGGGTAGCTGGGGCCAACGTCCTGACTTTC

V gene: TRBV27
J gene: TRBJ1-1
D gene: TRBD1
clone size: -
CDR3 protein: CASSLSGQGGTEAFF
CDR3 DNA: TGTGCCAGCAGTTTATCAGGCCAGGGGGGAACTGAAGCTTTCTTT

V gene: TRBV7-8
J gene: TRBJ2-7
D gene: -
clone size: -
CDR3 protein: CASSLGRAIYEQYF
CDR3 DNA: TGTGCCAGCAGCTTAGGGAGGGCAATCTACGAGCAGTACTTC

V gene: TRBV29-1
J gene: TRBJ2-7
D gene: -
clone size: -
CDR3 protein: CSARPRGRDEQYF
CDR3 DNA: TGCAGCGCACGACCGAGGGGGAGGGACGAGCAGTACTTC

V gene: TRBV24-1
J gene: TRBJ2-1
D gene: TRBD2
clone size: -
CDR3 protein: CATSDRLNSGGVPYNEQFF
CDR3 DNA: TGTGCCACCAGTGATCGGCTGAATAGCGGGGGGGTTCCTTACAATGAGCAGTTCTTC

V gene: TRBV3-1/TRBV3-2
J gene: TRBJ2-1
D gene: -
clone size: -
CDR3 protein: CASSQDLGGGRNEQFF
CDR3 DNA: TGTGCCAGCAGCCAAGATTTAGGGGGGGGGCGGAATGAGCAGTTCTTC

V gene: TRBV14
J gene: TRBJ2-2
D gene: TRBD1
clone size: -
CDR3 protein: CASSLRLAGQGFNAGELFF
CDR3 DNA: TGTGCCAGCAGCCTCAGACTGGCCGGACAGGGATTTAACGCCGGGGAGCTGTTTTTT

V gene: TRBV5-1
J gene: TRBJ2-2
D gene: -
clone size: -
CDR3 protein: CASSLASYTGELFF
CDR3 DNA: TGCGCCAGCAGCTTGGCTAGTTACACCGGGGAGCTGTTTTTT

V gene: TRBV7-3
J gene: TRBJ2-2
D gene: -
clone size: -
CDR3 protein: CASGGSGTNTGELFF
CDR3 DNA: TGTGCCAGCGGTGGTAGCGGAACGAACACCGGGGAGCTGTTTTTT

V gene: TRBV6-4
J gene: TRBJ2-3
D gene: TRBD2
clone size: -
CDR3 protein: CASSDEPWTSGDSTDTQYF
CDR3 DNA: TGTGCCAGCAGTGACGAACCTTGGACTAGCGGGGATAGCACAGATACGCAGTATTTT

V gene: TRBV5-1
J gene: TRBJ1-3
D gene: TRBD1
clone size: -
CDR3 protein: CASSLDGTGDNTIYF
CDR3 DNA: TGCGCCAGCAGCTTGGACGGGACAGGGGACAACACCATATATTTT

V gene: TRBV5-1
J gene: TRBJ1-1
D gene: -
clone size: -
CDR3 protein: CASSGASRSTEAFF
CDR3 DNA: TGCGCCAGCAGCGGGGCATCAAGGAGCACTGAAGCTTTCTTT

V gene: TRBV2
J gene: TRBJ2-3
D gene: TRBD2
clone size: -
CDR3 protein: CASSASGGGPQYF
CDR3 DNA: TGTGCCAGCAGTGCAAGCGGGGGGGGTCCGCAGTATTTT